This TCR beta chain was profiled in a study of low-dose radiotherapy and immunotherapy resistance in tumors. On the study more broadly: Intravenous nivolumab 240 mg every two weeks plus ipilimumab 1 mg/kg every six weeks was given to patients.

The CDR3 length is 15 residues. Unmatched junction bases numbered 4, after V lost 2 bases and J lost 0 bases. CDR1 is SGHTA, CDR2 FQGNSA, per germline. This clonotype was recorded at least ten times. Primers targeting TRAV and TRBV primed first-strand cDNA, covering alpha and beta chains. The authors ran roughly 20 PCR cycles to amplify TCRs with a constant-region primer and V-primer adapter. mRNA, after isolation, was amplified by in vitro transcription. TCRdb reprocessed the reads with MiXCR, giving one entry per CDR3 protein. The sample records about 97,000 distinct CDR3 sequences, under 25% being singletons. Described time point: after trial treatment. As for treatment: LDRT plus nivolumab, ipilimumab, low-dose cyclophosphamide and aspirin (RACIN trial). Those who qualified had advanced solid tumors (lacking tumor-infiltrating lymphocytes).

This chain joins TRBV7-2 and TRBJ2-7, with 7 bases identical to TRBD2. Here the sequenced sample was PBMCs, taken after low-dose radiotherapy plus immunotherapy. The TCR was taken from a male donor with prostate cancer. CDR3 amino acids: CASSLLRGTSYEQYF. In nucleotides, the CDR3 is TGTGCCAGCAGCTTACTGCGGGGGACCTCCTACGAGCAGTACTTC.